Below are 23 T cell receptor beta chains sequenced from a single sample in a study of neurological immune-mediated disorders. Each CDR3 protein is one row after TCRdb ran MiXCR on the 5' RACE reads. The table includes tens of thousands of distinct CDR3 sequences, about 13% detected once. The sample was PBMCs. These receptors all stem from a female donor in good health.

This clonotype was observed many times. The V and J genes are TRBV12-3 or TRBV12-4 and TRBJ2-2; no clear D. The CDR3 length is 15 residues. The V gene lost 4 bases and the J gene lost 7 bases, with 16 bases spanning the gap. CDR3 loop: CASSSQSGLNGELFF. CDR3 DNA sequence: TGTGCCAGCAGTTCGCAGTCGGGCCTTAACGGGGAGCTGTTTTTT.

This clonotype came up many times. The chain couples TRBV29-1 to TRBJ2-7; 7 bases fit TRBD2. The CDR3 consists of 13 residues. V dropped 1 base and J dropped 6; count of bases not matched to a gene: 6. Germline V lookup: CDR1 SQVTM, CDR2 ANQGSEA. The CDR3 region is CSVEAVTGGEQYF. CDR3 nucleotide sequence: TGCAGCGTTGAAGCGGTGACGGGGGGCGAGCAGTACTTC.

The J gene is TRBJ2-3, the V gene TRBV20-1; TRBD1 is a possible D gene (5 bases). This CDR3 has 15 residues. Between the trimmed V and J ends, which lost 6 bases and 0 bases, there was a span of 16 bases. Germline V CDR1 and CDR2: DFQATT, SNEGSKA (reference sequence). CDR3 sequence reads: CSAGLGALSTDTQYF. CDR3 bases: TGCAGTGCCGGTTTAGGGGCTCTTAGCACAGATACGCAGTATTTT.

This clonotype occurred many times. This CDR3 reads CASSQGTGAWGNQPQHF. The CDR3 bases are TGCGCCAGCAGCCAGGGGACAGGGGCTTGGGGCAATCAGCCCCAGCATTTT. This chain uses TRBV4-1 with TRBJ1-5; TRBD1 agrees at 10 bases. CDR1 and CDR2 from the germline V gene are MGHRA and YSYEKL. V lost 3 bases to trimming and J lost 2 bases; unmatched junction nucleotides: 7. CDR3 length: 17 residues.

In this sample, this clonotype turned up once. Since a much larger clone is just one base distant, this may be a read error. The chain joins TRBV4-2 to TRBJ2-2; 8 nucleotides align to TRBD2. V dropped 4 bases and J dropped 6; count of bases not matched to a gene: 19. The V gene's germline CDR1 is LGHNA and CDR2 YNFKEQ. CDR3 length equals 19 residues. The CDR3 loop reads CASSRTSWRAGFLAGELFF. CDR3 coding DNA: TGTGCCAGCAGCCGGACTAGCTGGAGGGCCGGCTTCCTTGCCGGGGAGCTGTTTTTT.

About this clonotype: This clone may be a read error of a much larger clone one base away. The chain joins TRBV2 to TRBJ1-5; possible D gene TRBD1, 5 bases. CDR3 length equals 11 residues. Germline V gene lookup returns CDR1 SNHLY and CDR2 FYNNEI. The CDR3: CASCEMGPRHF. Written as DNA, the CDR3 is TGTGCCAGCTGTGAAATGGGACCCCGGCATTTT. The complete variable domain, with remaining parts taken from reference TRBV2 and TRBJ1-5, reads EPEVTQTPSHQVTQMGQEVILRCVPISNHLYFYWYRQILGQKVEFLVSFYNNEISEKSEIFDDQFSVERPDGSNFTLKIRSTKLEDSAMYFCASCEMGPRHFGDGTRLSIL.

Many counts were recorded for this clonotype. V and J are TRBV15 and TRBJ1-3; D unclear. Germline-derived CDR1 and CDR2 are LNHNV and YYDKDF (reference sequence). The CDR3 has 15 amino acids. V gave up 1 base and J gave up 1 base, with 8 bases separating them. The CDR3 sequence: CATSRVSQSGNTIYF. The CDR3 region has the DNA TGTGCCACCAGCAGAGTCAGCCAGTCTGGAAACACCATATATTTT.

The chain couples TRBV19 to TRBJ2-3; no definite D call. Germline V CDR1 and CDR2: LNHDA, SQIVND (reference sequence). CDR3 length equals 12 residues. The V and J ends lost 10 bases and 2 bases respectively, with 10 bases between them. CDR3 sequence: CAKGNPTDTQYF. The CDR3 DNA follows: TGTGCCAAAGGGAACCCCACAGATACGCAGTATTTT.

This clonotype was found many times. The chain has TRBV29-1 and TRBJ1-1; D uncertain. Per the germline V gene, CDR1 is SQVTM and CDR2 is ANQGSEA. The CDR3 runs 11 residues. V lost 3 bases and J lost 6, with 8 bases in between. The CDR3 spells CSVDRGPEAFF. The CDR3 DNA reads as TGCAGCGTTGATCGAGGACCTGAAGCTTTCTTT.

With respect to this clonotype: This could be a read error, since a much larger clone is one nucleotide away. V is TRBV5-5 and J is TRBJ2-7; the match to TRBD2 covers 11 bases. CDR3 length: 15 amino acids. In germline, CDR1 is SGHKS, CDR2 YYEKEE (reference sequence). The V segment lost 3 bases and the J segment 7 bases; nucleotides outside the gene matches: 9. The CDR3 DNA sequence: TGTGCCAGCAGCTCCATAGCGGGAGGGCCAGGGGAGCAGTACTTC. Its protein is CASSSIAGGPGEQYF.

This clonotype was recorded many times. The chain's CDR3 is CASSLSESMNTEAFF. CDR3 DNA: TGTGCCAGCAGCTTGTCAGAAAGCATGAACACTGAAGCTTTCTTT. V gene TRBV7-9 combines with J gene TRBJ1-1; D gene ambiguous. With 3 bases removed from V and 0 bases from J, the gap between germline ends came to 11 bases. The CDR3 runs 15 residues. CDR1 is SEHNR and CDR2 is FQNEAQ in the germline V gene (reference sequence). Drawing the rest from reference TRBV7-9 and TRBJ1-1, the complete variable domain is DTGVSQNPRHKITKRGQNVTFRCDPISEHNRLYWYRQTLGQGPEFLTYFQNEAQLEKSRLLSDRFSAERPKGSFSTLEIQRTEQGDSAMYLCASSLSESMNTEAFFGQGTRLTVV.

V is TRBV2 and J is TRBJ2-2; no clear D. This CDR3 has 15 residues. Per germline, CDR1 SNHLY and CDR2 FYNNEI. V was clipped by 6 bases and J by 1 base, with 12 bases between them. The CDR3 DNA sequence: TGTGCCAGCAGGGGGATAGGCAGGAACACCGGGGAGCTGTTTTTT. Its protein is CASRGIGRNTGELFF. The full variable domain, in which reference TRBV2 and TRBJ2-2 provide the parts outside the CDR3, is EPEVTQTPSHQVTQMGQEVILRCVPISNHLYFYWYRQILGQKVEFLVSFYNNEISEKSEIFDDQFSVERPDGSNFTLKIRSTKLEDSAMYFCASRGIGRNTGELFFGEGSRLTVL.

This clonotype has at least ten counts. This sequence joins TRBV20-1 and TRBJ1-1; 7 positions match TRBD1. The CDR3 extends over 12 amino acids. The J segment lost 11 bases and the V segment lost 0 bases, leaving 6 bases of the junction unmatched. CDR1 is DFQATT and CDR2 is SNEGSKA in the germline V gene (reference sequence). CDR3 in DNA: TGCAGTGCTAGAGATAACAGGGGTCAGGCTTTCTTT. Its protein product is CSARDNRGQAFF.

At least ten counts were recorded for this clonotype. This rearrangement joins TRBV5-1 to TRBJ1-1; 7 bases are a match to TRBD1. After removal of 4 bases from V and 7 bases from J, the junction contained 13 bases not matched to a gene. CDR1 and CDR2 from the germline V gene are SGHRS and YFSETQ. This CDR3 has 15 residues. CDR3 in amino acids: CASSPGGGIISEAFF. The DNA for the CDR3 is TGCGCCAGCAGCCCAGGGGGAGGGATAATTAGTGAAGCTTTCTTT.

In this sample, this clonotype turned up many times. The chain couples TRBV5-1 to TRBJ1-3; D unclear. CDR3 length: 15 amino acids. Germline CDR1 is SGHRS and CDR2 is YFSETQ. Trimming took 3 bases from V and 0 from J, leaving 10 bases between them. In DNA form, the CDR3 reads TGCGCCAGCAGCTCGTCCGGGAACTCTGGAAACACCATATATTTT. Protein sequence: CASSSSGNSGNTIYF.

There are many counts of this clonotype. The chain joins TRBV6-6 to TRBJ2-3, with TRBD1 matching over 10 bases. CDR3 size: 17 residues. Trimming at V came to 2 bases and at J to 4 bases, leaving 9 bases not matched to a gene. CDR1 is MNHNY, CDR2 SVGAGI, per germline (reference sequence). This CDR3 reads CASSYGSGQGGPDTQYF. The CDR3 DNA is TGTGCCAGCAGTTACGGGTCCGGACAGGGGGGACCAGATACGCAGTATTTT.

In this sample, this clonotype turned up many times. V gene TRBV7-9 combines with J gene TRBJ2-1, with 8 bases lining up with TRBD2. The CDR3 runs 15 residues. Germline CDR1 is SEHNR and CDR2 is FQNEAQ (reference sequence). The V segment lost 5 bases and the J segment 4 bases; nucleotides outside the gene matches: 7. The CDR3 coding sequence is TGTGCCAGCAGCCTCGTCGGGGGGGGATACAATGAGCAGTTCTTC. Its protein is CASSLVGGGYNEQFF.

This clonotype was picked up many times. V gene TRBV9 combines with J gene TRBJ2-2; D might be TRBD2 (6 bases). V lost 7 bases and J 5 bases, leaving 21 bases between the germline ends. The CDR3 has 16 residues. Germline CDR1 reads SGDLS; CDR2 reads YYNGEE. The CDR3 protein is CASGGGPFRSTGELFF. Written as DNA, the CDR3 is TGTGCCAGCGGCGGAGGGCCGTTCCGAAGTACCGGGGAGCTGTTTTTT.

The chain couples TRBV29-1 to TRBJ1-1; the D is unclear. Between the trimmed V and J ends, which lost 4 bases and 4 bases, there was a span of 13 bases. CDR1 SQVTM and CDR2 ANQGSEA come from the germline V gene. The CDR3 has 13 residues. CDR3 coding DNA: TGCAGCGTTGTCCCTTTACGTAGCACTGAAGCTTTCTTT. This codes for CSVVPLRSTEAFF.

This clonotype was observed many times. J is TRBJ1-3 and V is TRBV7-6; D call uncertain. Trimming shortened V by 1 base and J by 4 bases, and 20 bases separated the two germline ends. The CDR3 is made up of 18 amino acids. CDR1 and CDR2 (germline): SGHVS, FNYEAQ. CDR3 residues: CASSLDTPLSTGGNTIYF. The DNA of the CDR3 is TGTGCCAGCAGCTTAGACACCCCCCTTTCCACGGGAGGAAACACCATATATTTT.

This clonotype was found many times. This chain connects TRBV9 to TRBJ2-3; TRBD1 matches 9 bases. The ends lost 4 bases at V and 3 bases at J; junction bases unmatched: 9. Germline lookup yields CDR1 SGDLS and CDR2 YYNGEE. The CDR3 has 16 residues. CDR3 nucleotides: TGTGCCAGCAGCCCATTCCGGGACAGGGCGACAGATACGCAGTATTTT. Amino acids: CASSPFRDRATDTQYF.

This clonotype was seen repeatedly, ten times or more. The genes are TRBV5-1 and TRBJ1-2, with unresolved D. Germline loops: CDR1 SGHRS, CDR2 YFSETQ. The V end lost 2 bases, the J end lost 4 bases, and 9 bases lay between the germline ends. This CDR3 has 13 residues. CDR3 amino acids: CASSFSPLYGYTF. Here the CDR3 DNA reads TGCGCCAGCAGCTTCAGTCCTCTCTATGGCTACACCTTC.

This clonotype occurred many times. The chain has TRBV28 and TRBJ1-5, with 8 bases lining up with TRBD1. The CDR3 loop spans 14 amino acids. Germline CDR1 and CDR2: MDHEN and SYDVKM. The J segment lost 7 bases and the V segment lost 7 bases, leaving 9 bases of the junction unmatched. CDR3 in amino acids: CASTRTGFGQPQHF. The CDR3 nucleotides are TGTGCCAGCACCAGGACAGGGTTTGGGCAGCCCCAGCATTTT.